This T cell receptor beta chain was retrieved from a study of molecular identifiers for immune sequencing clone quantification. Study-wide results and caveats: It was shown that clones above 20 RNA copies held over 99% of effector molecules, but under 1% in naive cells. Spiked Jurkat TCR RNA equal to one cell could reportedly be picked out among one million naive cells.

Previously described methods and listed TCR primers were employed for the bulk TCR libraries. TCRdb reprocessed the PCR reads with MiXCR, giving one entry per CDR3 protein. The sample carries just under 65,000 distinct CDR3 sequences, about 20% recorded once. Germline V gene lookup returns CDR1 SGHNT and CDR2 YYREEE (reference sequence). This CDR3 is built from 17 residues. A note on this clonotype: Antigen specificity is unknown. This may stem from a read error, because a much larger clone lies one nucleotide away.

CD8+CD4-CCR7+CD45RA+ sorting gave the naive CD8 T cells. The V gene is TRBV5-4, the J gene TRBJ2-3; TRBD2 aligns across 12 bases. Sample: naive CD8+ T cells from blood, with Jurkat cell RNA spiked in. Subset denoted: FACS-sorted CD8+CD4-CCR7+CD45RA+ naive T cells. The sequence was collected from a human donor in good health. Some libraries in this study had Jurkat cell RNA spiked in. This CDR3 reads CVSSPGLAGILTDTQYF. The DNA for the CDR3 is TGTGTCAGCAGTCCTGGACTAGCGGGAATCCTCACAGATACGCAGTATTTT.